Listed here are 25 T cell receptor beta chains from one sample, sequenced in a study of OX40 agonist ivuxolimab in advanced cancers. Only in-frame clones appear in the TCRdb table, and some are missing; sequencing was by immunoSEQ multiplex PCR. The sample consists of tens of thousands of clones, approximately 90% of them appearing once. The sample in question was CD4+ or CD8+ T cells sorted from blood, obtained in a trial of the OX40 agonist ivuxolimab. The receptors here all came from an adult with an advanced solid tumor such as melanoma, head and neck, liver or kidney cancer.

In regard to this clone: Sequence at one end of the junction differs from germline and may be a read error. The chain joins TRBV7-7 to TRBJ2-7; D is possibly TRBD2 (5 bases). This CDR3 comprises 13 residues. Germline-derived CDR1 and CDR2 are SSHAT and FNYEAQ (reference sequence). The CDR3: CASSLDLGAEQYF. The CDR3 DNA reads as TGTGCTAGCAGCTTAGACCTGGGAGCCGAGCAGTACTTC.

The V gene is TRBV5-1, the J gene TRBJ1-4, with 10 bases that match TRBD1. The CDR3 is 15 amino acids. V shed 0 bases and J 8 bases; nucleotides not matched to a gene: 4. CDR1 is SGHRS and CDR2 is YFSETQ in the germline V gene. CDR3 loop: CASSLVDRGREKLFF. CDR3 coding DNA: TGCGCCAGCAGCTTGGTTGACAGGGGGCGCGAAAAACTGTTTTTT.

The chain employs TRBV19 and TRBJ2-2, with 11 bases lining up with TRBD2. CDR3 size: 16 residues. The germline V gene encodes CDR1 LNHDA and CDR2 SQIVND (reference sequence). Trimming at V came to 6 bases and at J to 3 bases, leaving 6 bases not matched to a gene. This chain's CDR3 is CASRSIAGGYTGELFF. The CDR3 coding sequence is TGTGCCAGTAGATCCATAGCGGGAGGGTACACCGGGGAGCTGTTTTTT.

The chain uses TRBV4-3 and TRBJ2-3, with TRBD2 identical over 7 bases. Trimming at V came to 4 bases and at J to 2 bases, leaving 3 bases not matched to a gene. CDR1 is LGHNA and CDR2 is YSLEER in the germline V gene. This CDR3 is 14 amino acids long. The CDR3 loop is CASSLRLATDTQYF. The CDR3 region has the DNA TGCGCCAGCAGCCTCCGACTAGCCACAGATACGCAGTATTTT.

The chain links TRBV5-1 to TRBJ2-1; D is perhaps TRBD2 (5 bases). CDR1 and CDR2 (germline): SGHRS, YFSETQ. V was shortened by 4 bases and J by 4 bases, with 12 bases between the two germline ends. This CDR3 has 14 residues. CDR3 sequence (DNA): TGCGCCAGCAGCCCAGTGGACTCTTACAATGAGCAGTTCTTC. Its protein product is CASSPVDSYNEQFF.

This chain connects TRBV7-3 to TRBJ1-1; D unresolved. This CDR3 contains 12 residues. V was shortened by 4 bases and J by 4 bases, with 7 bases between the two germline ends. Germline assignment: CDR1 SGHTA and CDR2 FQGTGA. The CDR3 loop reads CASSSSGTEAFF. The CDR3 region has the DNA TGTGCCAGCAGCTCATCCGGCACTGAAGCTTTCTTT.

A single count supports this clone. V and J are TRBV7-2 and TRBJ2-3; the D is unclear. The CDR3 extends over 12 amino acids. The germline V gene has CDR1 SGHTA and CDR2 FQGNSA. Trimming removed 5 bases from V and 7 bases from J, with 10 bases in between. Here the CDR3 DNA reads TGTGCCAGCAGCCTAACGGTTAATACGCAGTATTTT. Amino acids: CASSLTVNTQYF.

The chain uses TRBV19 and TRBJ2-1, with 7 positions matching TRBD2. Trimming took 7 bases from V and 8 from J; bases not matched to a gene: 8. Per germline, CDR1 LNHDA and CDR2 SQIVND (reference sequence). The CDR3 loop spans 13 amino acids. In DNA, the CDR3 is TGTGCCAGTAATGGCGGGAGAGGCTATGAGCAGTTCTTC. Protein sequence: CASNGGRGYEQFF.

The rearrangement links TRBV5-1 to TRBJ2-3; D is uncertain. The CDR3 covers 13 residues. V lost 4 bases and J 4 bases, leaving 10 bases between the germline ends. Germline V gene sequence: CDR1 SGHRS, CDR2 YFSETQ. CDR3: CASSPTPADTQYF. CDR3 DNA sequence: TGCGCCAGCAGCCCCACCCCCGCAGATACGCAGTATTTT.

The chain employs TRBV11-2 and TRBJ1-1; unclear D gene. The CDR3 covers 11 residues. V lost 2 bases, J lost 3 bases, and 1 base lay in between. Per germline, CDR1 SGHAT and CDR2 FQNNGV. This CDR3 is CASSLHTEAFF. CDR3 DNA sequence: TGTGCCAGCAGCTTACACACTGAAGCTTTCTTT.

The chain joins TRBV14 to TRBJ2-1; D is perhaps TRBD1 (6 bases). The germline gives CDR1 SGHDN, CDR2 FVKESK. This CDR3 region has 13 residues. The V end lost 2 bases, the J end lost 10 bases, and 12 bases lay between the germline ends. The chain's CDR3 is CASSQYRVREQFF. CDR3 in DNA: TGTGCCAGCAGCCAATACAGGGTCAGGGAGCAGTTCTTC.

The V call is TRBV6-6, the J call TRBJ1-3; possible D gene TRBD1, 5 bases. Per the germline V gene, CDR1 is MNHNY and CDR2 is SVGAGI (reference sequence). V gave up 5 bases and J gave up 0 bases, with 8 bases separating them. This CDR3 is built from 14 residues. The CDR3 DNA is TGTGCCAGCAGTAAAGACAGCTCTGGAAACACCATATATTTT. It translates to CASSKDSSGNTIYF.

V and J are TRBV11-3 and TRBJ2-5; D is perhaps TRBD1 (5 bases). V gave up 4 bases and J gave up 2 bases, with 20 bases separating them. This CDR3 is 17 amino acids long. CDR1 and CDR2 (germline): SGHNT, YENEEA. CDR3 DNA sequence: TGTGCCAGCAGCTCAAAACAGGCCCTAGTCTTGCAAGAGACCCAGTACTTC. Protein sequence: CASSSKQALVLQETQYF.

This clone was detected once. The rearrangement links TRBV4-1 to TRBJ2-2; 9 bases agree with TRBD2. V lost 2 bases and J lost 2; bases outside the gene matches: 6. Germline-derived CDR1 and CDR2 are MGHRA and YSYEKL. This CDR3 region has 17 residues. The CDR3 loop is CASSQSPSGTNTGELFF. Written as DNA, the CDR3 is TGCGCCAGCAGCCAAAGCCCTAGCGGGACAAACACCGGGGAGCTGTTTTTT.

In this sample, this clone turned up a few times. This chain uses TRBV6-4 with TRBJ2-5; 7 nucleotides line up with TRBD1. The germline V gene encodes CDR1 MRHNA and CDR2 SNTAGT. The CDR3 runs to 12 residues. Trimming at V came to 6 bases and at J to 2 bases, leaving 0 bases not matched to a gene. As DNA, the CDR3 is TGTGCCAGCAGGGACAGGCAAGAGACCCAGTACTTC. As protein: CASRDRQETQYF.

This rearrangement joins TRBV4-1 to TRBJ1-5; 12 positions agree with TRBD1. Germline CDR1 is MGHRA and CDR2 is YSYEKL. J gave up 6 bases and V 4 bases, and 7 bases lay outside the gene matches. The CDR3 loop spans 16 amino acids. CDR3 DNA: TGCGCCAGCAGCCCGGGACAGGGGGCACCGGGTCAGCCCCAGCATTTT. This codes for CASSPGQGAPGQPQHF.

A remark on this clone: The junction differs from germline at one of its ends, possibly a read error. The chain uses TRBV29-1 and TRBJ2-5; D is possibly TRBD1 (6 bases). CDR3 length: 11 amino acids. Germline CDR1 reads SQVTM; CDR2 reads ANQGSEA. The CDR3 bases are TGCAGCGTTGGGTCTGGGGGCGATTTGGACTTC. The encoded protein is CSVGSGGDLDF.

The V call is TRBV25-1, the J call TRBJ2-7; 9 bases line up with TRBD2. V lost 0 bases and J lost 4; bases outside the gene matches: 10. The CDR3 length is 17 residues. From germline, CDR1 is MGHDK and CDR2 SYGVNS. DNA for the CDR3: TGTGCCAGCAGTGAATATTGGAGGACTAGCGTCATTTACGAGCAGTACTTC. Its protein is CASSEYWRTSVIYEQYF.

For the CDR3, the DNA is TGTGCCAGCAGTAGGGTAGGGGCCAACGTCCTGACTTTC. Amino acid sequence: CASSRVGANVLTF. The chain carries TRBV5-5 and TRBJ2-6; D is undetermined. V dropped 5 bases and J dropped 4 bases, with 7 bases sitting between them. The CDR3 is made up of 13 amino acids. CDR1 and CDR2 from the germline V gene are SGHKS and YYEKEE (reference sequence).

V and J are TRBV9 and TRBJ2-5; D uncertain. Looked up from germline, CDR1 is SGDLS and CDR2 is YYNGEE. The CDR3 totals 13 residues. V dropped 4 bases and J dropped 2 bases, with 9 bases sitting between them. The chain's CDR3 is CASSRDAQETQYF. Here the CDR3 DNA reads TGTGCCAGCAGCCGCGATGCGCAAGAGACCCAGTACTTC. Full variable domain (remainder filled in from reference TRBV9 and TRBJ2-5): DSGVTQTPKHLITATGQRVTLRCSPRSGDLSVYWYQQSLDQGLQFLIQYYNGEERAKGNILERFSAQQFPDLHSELNLSSLELGDSALYFCASSRDAQETQYFGPGTRLLVL.

The V gene is TRBV6-1, the J gene TRBJ2-5; 13 bases line up with TRBD2. The end of the DNA is better explained by TRBJ2-7, so the J call may be wrong. The CDR3 is made up of 14 amino acids. Looked up from germline, CDR1 is MNHNS and CDR2 is SASEGT. CDR3 DNA: TGTGCCAGCCGGACTAGCGGGAGCATCTACGAGCAGTACTTC. Translating it yields CASRTSGSIYEQYF.

The chain's CDR3 is CASGYDRDRGIRDSDTQYF. The DNA for the CDR3 is TGTGCTAGTGGGTATGACCGGGACAGGGGCATCCGGGACTCAGATACGCAGTATTTT. The chain links TRBV12-5 to TRBJ2-3; TRBD1 matches at 10 bases. CDR1 is LGHNT, CDR2 FRNRAP, per germline. The CDR3 length is 19 residues. After removal of 6 bases from V and 4 bases from J, the junction contained 19 bases not matched to a gene.

CDR3 residues: CASSQEAGKPAEQFF. CDR3 DNA sequence: TGTGCCAGCAGCCAGGAAGCGGGAAAGCCAGCTGAGCAGTTCTTC. The gene calls are TRBV4-2 and TRBJ2-1; 7 bases line up with TRBD2. Germline V gene sequence: CDR1 LGHNA, CDR2 YNFKEQ. V lost 3 bases and J lost 9; bases outside the gene matches: 11. The CDR3 loop spans 15 amino acids.

Regarding this clone: The junction shows a germline mismatch at one end, possibly a read error. V is TRBV5-6 and J is TRBJ2-3, with D uncertain. This CDR3 has 12 amino acids. Germline CDR1 and CDR2: SGHDT and YYEEEE. DNA of the CDR3: TGTGCCAGCAGCTTGGCGGCAGAAACGCAGTATTTT. Residues: CASSLAAETQYF. The variable domain in full, with the rest retrieved from reference TRBV5-6 and TRBJ2-3, is DAGVTQSPTHLIKTRGQQVTLRCSPKSGHDTVSWYQQALGQGPQFIFQYYEEEERQRGNFPDRFSGHQFPNYSSELNVNALLLGDSALYLCASSLAAETQYFGPGTRLTVL.

The table lists this clone with a count of one. The chain employs TRBV7-9 and TRBJ2-7; D is undetermined. Looked up from germline, CDR1 is SEHNR and CDR2 is FQNEAQ (reference sequence). Trimming stripped 6 bases from V and 5 bases from J, with 14 bases between. CDR3 length: 13 amino acids. CDR3 DNA: TGTGCCAGCAGTGTGGGGTTAGACCACGAGCAGTACTTC. Encoded protein: CASSVGLDHEQYF.